These 14 T cell receptor beta chains were all obtained from the same sample, sequenced in a study of cytomegalovirus exposure and HLA in healthy donors. This table comes from immunoSEQ multiplex PCR, and its TCRdb copy is limited to in-frame clones, with some not included. The sample has some 180,000 clones, roughly 81% seen once. Material: PBMCs. The receptors shown here come from a woman younger than 45 in good health and CMV-seronegative.

CDR3 loop: CSVQEIGETQYF. As DNA, the CDR3 is TGCAGCGTACAGGAAATCGGGGAGACCCAGTACTTC. J is TRBJ2-5 and V is TRBV29-1, with D perhaps matching TRBD1 (5 bases). Germline V gives CDR1 SQVTM, CDR2 ANQGSEA. Trimming removed 6 bases at V and 5 bases at J, with 13 bases between. The CDR3 runs to 12 residues.

The chain has TRBV7-8 and TRBJ2-7, with 7 bases identical to TRBD2. The germline CDR1 and CDR2 sequences are SGHVS and FQNEAQ. The length of the CDR3 is 14 residues. Germline trimming cut 5 bases from V and 5 bases from J; bases unmatched to any gene: 9. CDR3 in DNA: TGTGCCAGCAGCCCGCGGGGAGGGGATAACGAGCAGTACTTC. Translation: CASSPRGGDNEQYF.

V is TRBV7-6 and J is TRBJ2-5; TRBD2 aligns across 14 bases. Germline CDR1 is SGHVS and CDR2 is FNYEAQ. Trimming removed 3 bases from V and 13 bases from J; junction bases left unmatched: 7. This CDR3 has 14 residues. The CDR3 region has the DNA TGTGCCAGCAGCTTGGGGACTAGCGGGAGTCATTGGTACTTC. Translation: CASSLGTSGSHWYF. The full variable domain, in which reference TRBV7-6 and TRBJ2-5 provide the parts outside the CDR3, is GAGVSQSPRYKVTKRGQDVALRCDPISGHVSLYWYRQALGQGPEFLTYFNYEAQQDKSGLPNDRFSAERPEGSISTLTIQRTEQRDSAMYRCASSLGTSGSHWYFGPGTRLLVL.

The chain couples TRBV27 to TRBJ2-5; TRBD2 aligns across 13 bases. This CDR3 is built from 18 residues. The trim removed 2 bases at V and 2 bases at J, leaving 8 bases unmatched. Germline lookup yields CDR1 MNHEY and CDR2 SMNVEV (reference sequence). As DNA, the CDR3 is TGTGCCAGCAGTTTAGGAGTGGGACTAGCGGGACGGCAAGAGACCCAGTACTTC. Amino acids: CASSLGVGLAGRQETQYF.

This chain links TRBV11-3 with TRBJ2-5, with TRBD1 matching over 11 bases. Germline assignment: CDR1 SGHNT and CDR2 YENEEA. V shed 5 bases and J 4 bases; nucleotides not matched to a gene: 3. There are 14 residues in the CDR3. CDR3 sequence (DNA): TGTGCCAGCAGCCGGACAGGGGGCGGAGAGACCCAGTACTTC. Translated, it gives CASSRTGGGETQYF.

The V gene is TRBV4-1, the J gene TRBJ2-7, with D perhaps TRBD1 (5 bases). Germline V lookup: CDR1 MGHRA, CDR2 YSYEKL. CDR3 size: 13 residues. Trimming removed 3 bases from V and 6 bases from J, with 12 bases in between. CDR3 in DNA: TGCGCCAGCAGCCATACAGGCCGAGGCGAGCAGTACTTC. Translated: CASSHTGRGEQYF.

This chain uses TRBV18 with TRBJ2-1; D may be TRBD2 (5 bases). The CDR3 has 14 residues. V dropped 2 bases and J dropped 6 bases, with 11 bases sitting between them. The V gene's germline CDR1 is KGHSH and CDR2 LQKENI. The CDR3 DNA is TGTGCCAGCTCACCAAGCGGCGGGTTCAATGAGCAGTTCTTC. It codes for CASSPSGGFNEQFF.

There are a few counts of this clone. The CDR3 sequence is CASSGQRAYGYTF. The CDR3 DNA sequence: TGCGCCAGTTCGGGACAGAGGGCCTATGGCTACACCTTC. This chain joins TRBV10-1 and TRBJ1-2; 7 nucleotides align to TRBD1. The J segment lost 4 bases and the V segment lost 9 bases, leaving 8 bases of the junction unmatched. Germline loops: CDR1 WNHNN, CDR2 SYGVQD (reference sequence). The CDR3 runs 13 residues.

The rearrangement uses TRBV7-9 and TRBJ2-7, with 8 nucleotides matching TRBD1. With V trimmed by 1 base and J by 6 bases, 8 bases remained unmatched. CDR1 is SEHNR, CDR2 FQNEAQ, per germline (reference sequence). The CDR3 is 15 residues long. This chain's CDR3 is CASSLGGTGGVEQYF. DNA of the CDR3: TGTGCCAGCAGCTTAGGTGGGACAGGCGGGGTCGAGCAGTACTTC.

The chain combines TRBV6-1 with TRBJ2-1; weak D call: TRBD2 (6 bases). Trimming took off 3 bases at V and 2 bases at J, with 20 bases between the two ends. Germline loops: CDR1 MNHNS, CDR2 SASEGT. The CDR3 runs 18 residues. The CDR3 sequence is CASSDNPTGGRTYNEQFF. DNA of the CDR3: TGTGCCAGCAGTGATAACCCCACTGGAGGGAGGACCTACAATGAGCAGTTCTTC.

The rearrangement uses TRBV27 and TRBJ2-4, with 7 bases identical to TRBD1. The CDR3 is 16 amino acids. The J segment lost 3 bases and the V segment lost 6 bases, leaving 11 bases of the junction unmatched. In germline, CDR1 is MNHEY, CDR2 SMNVEV (reference sequence). The CDR3 DNA follows: TGTGCCAGCAGCCGAGAACAGGGGATAGGCAAAAACATTCAGTACTTC. Translation gives CASSREQGIGKNIQYF.

The genes are TRBV2 and TRBJ2-1; D unclear. The CDR3 spans 12 residues. V was pared by 7 bases and J by 4 bases, with 8 bases between. In germline, CDR1 is SNHLY, CDR2 FYNNEI. The CDR3: CASTRSYNEQFF. The CDR3 region has the DNA TGTGCCAGCACCAGATCTTACAATGAGCAGTTCTTC.

The V call is TRBV5-4, the J call TRBJ1-2; 9 bases align to TRBD1. V shed 6 bases, J shed 8 bases, and the junction held 14 bases outside the gene matches. This CDR3 comprises 15 residues. In germline, CDR1 is SGHNT, CDR2 YYREEE (reference sequence). In DNA form, the CDR3 reads TGTGCCAGCAACAATAAAGGGGGACAGGGTACGGGCTACACCTTC. Its translation: CASNNKGGQGTGYTF. Full variable domain (remainder filled in from reference TRBV5-4 and TRBJ1-2): ETGVTQSPTHLIKTRGQQVTLRCSSQSGHNTVSWYQQALGQGPQFIFQYYREEENGRGNFPPRFSGLQFPNYSSELNVNALELDDSALYLCASNNKGGQGTGYTFGSGTRLTVV.

Here the CDR3 DNA reads TGTGCCAGCAACTCCGGGACAGGGATCGCTGGGGCCAACGTCCTGACTTTC. This gives the protein CASNSGTGIAGANVLTF. The rearrangement uses TRBV28 and TRBJ2-6; 9 bases fit TRBD1. This CDR3 region has 17 residues. Germline assignment: CDR1 MDHEN and CDR2 SYDVKM. The J segment lost 2 bases and the V segment lost 7 bases, leaving 9 bases of the junction unmatched.